These 19 T cell receptor beta chains were sequenced from one sample in a study of cytomegalovirus exposure and HLA in healthy donors (TCRdb year 2017). The receptor library was made with the immunoSEQ multiplex PCR assay. The multiplex PCR relied on a mix of 60 forward primers for TCR Vbeta segments and 13 reverse primers for TCR Jbeta segments. TCRdb stores this immuneACCESS table with in-frame sequences only. Part of the clones is absent; in the studies checked, under half of the shortfall reflects unresolved V genes, and no reason is known for the rest. This sample has around 150,000 clones in its table, and 63% of those were observed once. Roughly 7% of the sample belongs to the ten largest clones. Sequencing was done on a sample of PBMCs. The receptors were gathered from a woman aged 55-69 years in good health and CMV-seropositive.

The chain is built from TRBV11-2 and TRBJ2-3, with D possibly matching TRBD2 (5 bases). The germline V gene encodes CDR1 SGHAT and CDR2 FQNNGV. There are 16 residues in the CDR3. The V and J ends lost 1 base and 5 bases respectively, with 16 bases between them. CDR3 coding DNA: TGTGCCAGCAGCTTAGGCTCAGCGGCCCAGGTAGATACGCAGTATTTT. Protein: CASSLGSAAQVDTQYF.

The chain recombines TRBV19 with TRBJ1-1, with D possibly being TRBD1 (5 bases). CDR1 is LNHDA, CDR2 SQIVND, per germline (reference sequence). This CDR3 has 13 amino acids. V was trimmed by 3 bases and J by 4 bases, leaving 9 bases between them. In DNA form, the CDR3 reads TGTGCCAGTAGTATCGGAAGGGGCACTGAAGCTTTCTTT. It specifies CASSIGRGTEAFF.

The chain couples TRBV30 to TRBJ1-1; D is unclear. Per germline, CDR1 GTSNPN and CDR2 SVGIG (reference sequence). V was cut by 2 bases and J by 4 bases, with 14 bases left in between. This CDR3 region has 14 residues. CDR3 in DNA: TGTGCCTGGAGTACGGATGGGCTGGGCACTGAAGCTTTCTTT. Amino acids: CAWSTDGLGTEAFF.

V usage is TRBV29-1 and J usage is TRBJ2-2, with TRBD1 matching 10 bases. The ends lost 5 bases at V and 3 bases at J; junction bases unmatched: 6. The CDR3 sequence is 15 residues long. Germline V lookup: CDR1 SQVTM, CDR2 ANQGSEA. The CDR3 here is CSVSAGTGDTGELFF. In DNA form, the CDR3 reads TGCAGCGTTTCTGCCGGGACAGGGGACACCGGGGAGCTGTTTTTT.

This clone was detected a few times. The chain joins TRBV19 to TRBJ1-2; 7 bases map to TRBD1. Germline CDR1 and CDR2: LNHDA and SQIVND (reference sequence). The CDR3 runs to 15 residues. Trimming cost V 0 bases and J 6 bases; bases outside gene matches: 7. The CDR3, as DNA: TGTGCCAGTAGTATAGACCAGGGGACAGTAAATGGCTACACCTTC. It translates to CASSIDQGTVNGYTF.

This clone was picked up a small number of times. V usage is TRBV4-3 and J usage is TRBJ2-1, with a tentative D call TRBD2 (5 bases). Deletions cut 1 base from V and 7 bases from J, with 14 bases between. The CDR3 sequence is 15 residues long. Germline V gene sequence: CDR1 LGHNA, CDR2 YSLEER. The CDR3 nucleotides are TGCGCCAGCAGCCAAGTTTGGGAGACTGGTAATGAGCAGTTCTTC. It yields the protein CASSQVWETGNEQFF.

The chain uses TRBV5-4 and TRBJ2-1; 8 positions match TRBD2. The junction had 6 bases not matched to a gene; V was cut back by 1 base and J by 0 bases. This CDR3 contains 17 residues. Per germline, CDR1 SGHNT and CDR2 YYREEE (reference sequence). CDR3 sequence: CASSLRTSTYSYNEQFF. The CDR3 nucleotides read TGTGCCAGCAGCTTGAGGACTAGCACCTACTCCTACAATGAGCAGTTCTTC.

The chain couples TRBV15 to TRBJ2-7, with 7 bases matching TRBD2. Germline values: CDR1 LNHNV, CDR2 YYDKDF (reference sequence). V lost 3 bases to trimming and J lost 5 bases; unmatched junction nucleotides: 7. This CDR3 comprises 14 residues. The CDR3 is CATSRGSGLDEQYF. The DNA of the CDR3 is TGTGCCACCAGCAGGGGTAGCGGGTTAGACGAGCAGTACTTC. Full variable domain (remainder filled in from reference TRBV15 and TRBJ2-7): DAMVIQNPRYQVTQFGKPVTLSCSQTLNHNVMYWYQQKSSQAPKLLFHYYDKDFNNEADTPDNFQSRRPNTSFCFLDIRSPGLGDTAMYLCATSRGSGLDEQYFGPGTRLTVT.

This clone showed up just a few times. The chain is built from TRBV28 and TRBJ1-5; the match to TRBD1 covers 8 bases. After removal of 5 bases from V and 6 bases from J, the junction contained 9 bases not matched to a gene. The CDR3 loop spans 15 amino acids. Germline CDR1 reads MDHEN; CDR2 reads SYDVKM. The DNA for the CDR3 is TGTGCCAGCAGTCCTCCGACAGGGGCGGGTCAGCCCCAGCATTTT. Its translation is CASSPPTGAGQPQHF.

The V call is TRBV29-1, the J call TRBJ2-7, with 8 bases matching TRBD2. V was clipped by 2 bases and J by 2 bases; unmatched bases: 8. Germline CDR1 is SQVTM and CDR2 is ANQGSEA. CDR3 length: 15 residues. CDR3 DNA: TGCAGCGTTGAATCCACTACTAGCGGAACCTACGAGCAGTACTTC. Residues: CSVESTTSGTYEQYF.

The chain is built from TRBV2 and TRBJ2-5, with 16 bases that match TRBD2. Trimming took 8 bases from V and 7 from J; bases not matched to a gene: 10. The germline gives CDR1 SNHLY, CDR2 FYNNEI. The CDR3 spans 16 residues. CDR3 sequence (DNA): TGTGCCAGCGCCGGGACTAGCGGGAGGGCCTTGGTGACCCAGTACTTC. Protein: CASAGTSGRALVTQYF.

The rearrangement uses TRBV19 and TRBJ2-7; tentative D call: TRBD2 (6 bases). Germline V gene sequence: CDR1 LNHDA, CDR2 SQIVND (reference sequence). The CDR3 length is 14 residues. Trimming took 4 bases from V and 4 from J, leaving 14 bases between them. The CDR3 sequence is CASSRRDRQYEQYF. The CDR3 bases are TGTGCCAGTAGTAGGAGGGACCGACAGTACGAGCAGTACTTC. Based on the CDR3 plus reference TRBV19 and TRBJ2-7, the full variable domain is DGGITQSPKYLFRKEGQNVTLSCEQNLNHDAMYWYRQDPGQGLRLIYYSQIVNDFQKGDIAEGYSVSREKKESFPLTVTSAQKNPTAFYLCASSRRDRQYEQYFGPGTRLTVT.

V usage is TRBV19 and J usage is TRBJ1-5, with D perhaps TRBD1 (5 bases). This CDR3 is built from 15 residues. Germline-derived CDR1 and CDR2 are LNHDA and SQIVND (reference sequence). V was clipped by 0 bases and J by 1 base, with 7 bases between them. CDR3 nucleotides: TGTGCCAGTAGTATAGATCGGGGGAGCAATCAGCCCCAGCATTTT. Protein sequence: CASSIDRGSNQPQHF. Complete variable domain (other parts from reference TRBV19 and TRBJ1-5): DGGITQSPKYLFRKEGQNVTLSCEQNLNHDAMYWYRQDPGQGLRLIYYSQIVNDFQKGDIAEGYSVSREKKESFPLTVTSAQKNPTAFYLCASSIDRGSNQPQHFGDGTRLSIL.

The chain has TRBV28 and TRBJ2-3; a possible D gene is TRBD1 (5 bases). Germline V CDR1 and CDR2: MDHEN, SYDVKM. The CDR3 is made up of 15 amino acids. The V gene lost 6 bases and the J gene lost 0 bases, with 13 bases spanning the gap. DNA of the CDR3: TGTGCCAGCAGCCTGGCAAGGGGCAGCACAGATACGCAGTATTTT. This gives the protein CASSLARGSTDTQYF.

This clone was detected a few times. The gene calls are TRBV28 and TRBJ2-7; 8 bases line up with TRBD2. The CDR3 consists of 14 residues. V lost 3 bases and J lost 6; bases outside the gene matches: 7. CDR1 MDHEN and CDR2 SYDVKM come from the germline V gene. The CDR3: CASSFPGRGAEQYF. CDR3 bases: TGTGCCAGCAGTTTTCCGGGGCGGGGGGCCGAGCAGTACTTC.

The V and J genes are TRBV7-2 and TRBJ1-4; TRBD1 aligns across 7 bases. The CDR3 spans 15 residues. The V gene's germline CDR1 is SGHTA and CDR2 FQGNSA. With 5 bases clipped from V and 2 bases from J, the junction kept 5 bases outside the gene matches. CDR3 sequence reads: CASSPQGTTNEKLFF. In DNA, the CDR3 is TGTGCCAGCAGCCCACAGGGGACCACTAATGAAAAACTGTTTTTT.

J is TRBJ2-1 and V is TRBV20-1; no clear D gene. CDR1 is DFQATT, CDR2 SNEGSKA, per germline (reference sequence). Trimming took off 6 bases at V and 9 bases at J, with 12 bases between the two ends. The CDR3 consists of 11 residues. The CDR3 sequence: CSARQMVEQFF. The CDR3 DNA is TGCAGTGCGAGGCAGATGGTTGAGCAGTTCTTC.

V and J are TRBV4-3 and TRBJ2-7, with 9 bases that match TRBD2. The CDR3 is 14 amino acids. V was pared by 3 bases and J by 7 bases, with 7 bases of the junction left unmatched. CDR1 is LGHNA and CDR2 is YSLEER in the germline V gene. CDR3 sequence reads: CASSHLRTSDEQYF. As DNA, the CDR3 is TGCGCCAGCAGCCACCTCCGGACTAGCGATGAGCAGTACTTC.

The chain joins TRBV15 to TRBJ2-5; 11 positions agree with TRBD2. The DNA end favors TRBJ2-7, so the J call may be wrong. Germline lookup yields CDR1 LNHNV and CDR2 YYDKDF (reference sequence). The CDR3 covers 12 residues. The DNA for the CDR3 is TGTGCCACTGGGACTAGCGGATACGAGCAGTACTTC. Translating it yields CATGTSGYEQYF.